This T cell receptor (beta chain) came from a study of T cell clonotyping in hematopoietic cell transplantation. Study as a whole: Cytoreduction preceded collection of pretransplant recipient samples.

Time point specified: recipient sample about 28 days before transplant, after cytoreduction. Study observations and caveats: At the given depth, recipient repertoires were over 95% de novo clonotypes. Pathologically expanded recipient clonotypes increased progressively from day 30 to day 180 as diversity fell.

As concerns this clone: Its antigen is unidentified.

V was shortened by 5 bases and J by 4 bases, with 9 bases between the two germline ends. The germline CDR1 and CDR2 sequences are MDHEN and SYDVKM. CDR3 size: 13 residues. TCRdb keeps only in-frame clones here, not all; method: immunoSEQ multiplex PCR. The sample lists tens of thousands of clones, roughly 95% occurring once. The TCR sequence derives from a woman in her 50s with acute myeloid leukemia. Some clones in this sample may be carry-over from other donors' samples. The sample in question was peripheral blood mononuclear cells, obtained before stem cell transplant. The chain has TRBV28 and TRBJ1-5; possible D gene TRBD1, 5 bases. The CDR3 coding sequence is TGTGCCAGCAGTCGGACACCTAATCAGCCCCAGCATTTT. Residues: CASSRTPNQPQHF.